This TCR beta chain was sequenced during a study of T cell changes during pregnancy in multiple sclerosis. The germline V and J ends were trimmed by 1 base and 5 bases, with 10 bases remaining between them. Germline V gives CDR1 SGHDT, CDR2 YYEEEE. The CDR3 is 14 residues long. Sequencing was performed with immunoSEQ multiplex PCR; in TCRdb, only in-frame clones are kept and a portion is missing. The data show about 45,000 clones, 85% to 95% seen once. The source was CD8+ T cells from peripheral blood mononuclear cells, collected in the second trimester of pregnancy. The sequence came from a female donor with multiple sclerosis, enrolled in a pregnancy study. V gene TRBV5-6 combines with J gene TRBJ1-5; the D gene is possibly TRBD1 (6 bases). CDR3 sequence reads: CASSLQGWDQPQHF. The CDR3 nucleotides are TGTGCCAGCAGCTTGCAGGGGTGGGATCAGCCCCAGCATTTT.